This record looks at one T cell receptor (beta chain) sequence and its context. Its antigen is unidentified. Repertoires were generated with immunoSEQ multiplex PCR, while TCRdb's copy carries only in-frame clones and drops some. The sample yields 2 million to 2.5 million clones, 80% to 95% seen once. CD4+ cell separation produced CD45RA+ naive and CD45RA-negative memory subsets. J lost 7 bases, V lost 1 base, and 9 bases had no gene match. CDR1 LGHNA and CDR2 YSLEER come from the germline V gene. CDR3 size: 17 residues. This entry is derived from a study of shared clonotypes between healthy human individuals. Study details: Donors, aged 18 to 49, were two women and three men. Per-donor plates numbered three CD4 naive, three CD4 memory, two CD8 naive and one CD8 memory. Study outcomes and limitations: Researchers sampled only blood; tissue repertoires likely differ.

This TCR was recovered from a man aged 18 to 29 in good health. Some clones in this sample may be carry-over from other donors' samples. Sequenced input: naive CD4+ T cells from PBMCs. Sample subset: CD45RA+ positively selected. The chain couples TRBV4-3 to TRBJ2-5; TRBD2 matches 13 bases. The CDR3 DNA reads TGCGCCAGCAGCCAAGGCCGGACTAGCGGGAGCCTTGGGACCCAGTACTTC. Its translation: CASSQGRTSGSLGTQYF.